The rows below give T cell receptor beta chains drawn from one sample of a study of cytotoxic CD8 clonotypes in ibrutinib-treated CLL. Generated by immunoSEQ multiplex PCR, the TCRdb table keeps only in-frame clones and is missing some. The sample lists approximately 300,000 clones; roughly 80% were seen once. The material sequenced was PBMCs, taken before ibrutinib treatment. The receptor set was obtained from a human donor with chronic lymphocytic leukemia. Each CDR3 is given with its conserved first and last residue. The D gene is left open where the match is weak. Some rows have no size entry. The others give once, few or many, or a class for an expanded clone.

j_gene: TRBJ2-3
abundance: once
len: 16
d_gene: TRBD2
v_gene: TRBV4-2
CDR3nt: TGTGCCAGCAGCCGGGGGCGAACGGGAGGGACAGATACGCAGTATTTT
CDR3aa: CASSRGRTGGTDTQYF

j_gene: TRBJ2-7
abundance: -
len: 13
d_gene: -
v_gene: TRBV30
CDR3nt: TGTGCCTGGAGTCGGGGGGCCCTGGACGAGCAGTACTTC
CDR3aa: CAWSRGALDEQYF

j_gene: TRBJ1-2
abundance: once
len: 15
d_gene: -
v_gene: TRBV6-1
CDR3nt: TGTGCCAGCAGTGAATTTGGGCAAAAGGCCCGGGGCTACACCTTC
CDR3aa: CASSEFGQKARGYTF

j_gene: TRBJ1-4
abundance: -
len: 18
d_gene: -
v_gene: TRBV11-2
CDR3nt: TGTGCCAGCAGCTTTGTGACGTCTGACAGGCCAATTGCCGAAAAACTGTTTTTT
CDR3aa: CASSFVTSDRPIAEKLFF

j_gene: TRBJ1-2
abundance: -
len: 12
d_gene: -
v_gene: TRBV30
CDR3nt: TGTGCCTGGAGTCGGGGGGCGGGAGGCTACACCTTC
CDR3aa: CAWSRGAGGYTF

j_gene: TRBJ2-1
abundance: once
len: 14
d_gene: -
v_gene: TRBV28
CDR3nt: TGTGCCAGCAGTTTACAGGGGGGGACCCTGGGGCAGTTCTTC
CDR3aa: CASSLQGGTLGQFF

j_gene: TRBJ2-1
abundance: -
len: 16
d_gene: -
v_gene: TRBV25-1
CDR3nt: TGTGCCAGCAGTGAAGTCGGTGGACAGACATACAATGAGCAGTTCTTC
CDR3aa: CASSEVGGQTYNEQFF

j_gene: TRBJ2-7
abundance: -
len: 12
d_gene: TRBD1
v_gene: TRBV29-1
CDR3nt: TGCAGCGTCGGACAGGGGGGAGACGAGCAGTACTTC
CDR3aa: CSVGQGGDEQYF

j_gene: TRBJ2-7
abundance: once
len: 16
d_gene: TRBD2
v_gene: TRBV5-4
CDR3nt: TGTGCCAGCAGCACCCCCGTGGCGGGAGGGCTTTACGAGCAGTACTTC
CDR3aa: CASSTPVAGGLYEQYF

j_gene: TRBJ1-4
abundance: -
len: 15
d_gene: -
v_gene: TRBV23-1
CDR3nt: TGCGCCAGCAGTCGAAACCATGGGCCGAGGGAAAAACTGTTTTTT
CDR3aa: CASSRNHGPREKLFF

j_gene: TRBJ2-7
abundance: few
len: 14
d_gene: -
v_gene: TRBV19
CDR3nt: TGTGCCAGTAGTATCCTCGGTTCCTCCTACGAGCAGTACTTC
CDR3aa: CASSILGSSYEQYF

j_gene: TRBJ1-1
abundance: -
len: 14
d_gene: -
v_gene: TRBV11-2
CDR3nt: TGTGCCAGCAGCTTCTCCGGTGGGAACACTGAAGCTTTCTTT
CDR3aa: CASSFSGGNTEAFF

j_gene: TRBJ2-1
abundance: -
len: 14
d_gene: -
v_gene: TRBV19
CDR3nt: TGTGCCAGTAGTTACGGTAGCTCCTACAATGAGCAGTTCTTC
CDR3aa: CASSYGSSYNEQFF